The clone carrying this T cell receptor beta chain was picked up a small number of times. Antigen: not known. Germline assignment: CDR1 SEHNR and CDR2 FQNEAQ (reference sequence). This CDR3 is built from 15 residues. Trimming at V came to 4 bases and at J to 4 bases, leaving 4 bases not matched to a gene. This specimen belongs to a study of T-cell memory formation after mild COVID-19. Study-wide results and caveats: CD4/CD8 balance characterized clones contracting day 15 to 85, and CD4+ skew characterized later expanders.

TCRdb re-called the 5' RACE reads through MiXCR, storing one row per CDR3 protein. The sample has 380,000 or so distinct CDR3 sequences; approximately 15% are singletons. This clonotype was obtained from a young man who had mild COVID-19 (a few samples of this study predate the infection). Cell type and time point are not known. The sample taken for sequencing was PBMCs or a T cell subset sorted from them (not recorded which). J is TRBJ1-3 and V is TRBV7-9; 10 bases line up with TRBD1. CDR3 bases: TGTGCCAGCAGCTGGGACAGGGGCGCCGGAAACACCATATATTTT. Encoded protein: CASSWDRGAGNTIYF.